This entry features one T cell receptor (beta chain) sequence. These data come from a study of blood T cell repertoires in COVID-19. About the research overall: COVID-19 samples, acute and convalescent, were from the United States, Italy and Spain. The cDNA or gDNA used as material had been derived from T cells, B-cell-depleted T cells, or PBMCs.

Trimming pared 4 bases from V and 0 bases from J, leaving 10 bases between. The CDR3 is made up of 15 amino acids. Germline V gives CDR1 LGHNA, CDR2 YSLEER. Only in-frame clones appear in the TCRdb table, and some are missing; sequencing was by immunoSEQ multiplex PCR. This table holds approximately 320,000 clones, 90% found once. Enrolled through a virtual design, the participants were between 18 and 89 years of age and came from some 25 US areas. Self-reported history from a screening survey and questionnaire set each donor's cohort. Source material: PBMCs or T cells enriched from blood (not recorded which). The rearrangement joins TRBV4-3 to TRBJ1-5; unclear D gene. This receptor was obtained from a man in his sixties who had recovered from COVID-19. CDR3 nucleotides: TGCGCCAGCAGCCCAGACACTTATAGCAATCAGCCCCAGCATTTT. Protein product: CASSPDTYSNQPQHF.